Below, 6 T cell receptor beta chains from the same sample are listed, as sequenced in a study of blood T cell repertoires in COVID-19. Assay used: immunoSEQ multiplex PCR; TCRdb lists only in-frame clones, some missing. The repertoire holds 150,000 to 200,000 clones, with around 90% as singletons. Sequencing was performed on peripheral blood. These receptor sequences come from a man aged 40-50 years with acute or convalescent COVID-19.

This chain joins TRBV18 and TRBJ2-7; 9 nucleotides align to TRBD1. The CDR3 is 16 amino acids. Unmatched junction bases numbered 8, after V lost 4 bases and J lost 1 base. The germline V gene has CDR1 KGHSH and CDR2 LQKENI. The CDR3 loop is CASSQARTGVSYEQYF. The CDR3 DNA is TGTGCCAGCTCACAAGCCAGGACAGGGGTGTCCTACGAGCAGTACTTC.

The chain combines TRBV28 with TRBJ2-1, with D tentatively TRBD2 (7 bases). V lost 3 bases, J lost 8 bases, and 26 bases lay in between. CDR1 and CDR2 from the germline V gene are MDHEN and SYDVKM. The CDR3 length is 18 residues. The CDR3 sequence: CASSFFGSPGGTRDEQFF. CDR3 bases: TGTGCCAGCAGTTTTTTTGGGTCGCCGGGGGGCACTAGGGATGAGCAGTTCTTC.

This clone has only one observation. The chain has TRBV7-2 and TRBJ2-7; 11 bases are a match to TRBD1. The CDR3 has 15 residues. Germline-derived CDR1 and CDR2 are SGHTA and FQGNSA. Trimming at V came to 3 bases and at J to 6 bases, leaving 7 bases not matched to a gene. The CDR3: CASSFFGTGGGEQYF. DNA of the CDR3: TGTGCCAGCAGCTTTTTCGGGACAGGGGGGGGCGAGCAGTACTTC. Combining the CDR3 with reference TRBV7-2 and TRBJ2-7 gives the whole variable domain GAGVSQSPSNKVTEKGKDVELRCDPISGHTALYWYRQSLGQGLEFLIYFQGNSAPDKSGLPSDRFSAERTGGSVSTLTIQRTQQEDSAVYLCASSFFGTGGGEQYFGPGTRLTVT.

In its sample, this clone was seen a few times. This rearrangement joins TRBV27 to TRBJ1-2; TRBD1 might be the D (6 bases). Trimming removed 2 bases at V and 0 bases at J, with 10 bases between. Germline CDR1 and CDR2: MNHEY and SMNVEV (reference sequence). There are 15 residues in the CDR3. CDR3 sequence (DNA): TGTGCCAGCAGTTTAGGGGGCAGACCTAACTATGGCTACACCTTC. Its protein product is CASSLGGRPNYGYTF.

This chain links TRBV18 with TRBJ1-5; D is unclear. In germline, CDR1 is KGHSH, CDR2 LQKENI. V was clipped by 3 bases and J by 0 bases, with 6 bases between them. The CDR3 is made up of 14 amino acids. This chain's CDR3 is CASSPVHSNQPQHF. CDR3 nucleotides: TGTGCCAGCTCACCGGTACATAGCAATCAGCCCCAGCATTTT.

This clone occurred once. This chain joins TRBV4-1 and TRBJ2-7; 11 bases map to TRBD2. CDR1 and CDR2 (germline): MGHRA, YSYEKL. The CDR3 covers 16 residues. V gave up 4 bases and J gave up 4 bases; unmatched junction bases: 9. The CDR3 loop reads CASSLEIAGGLYEQYF. CDR3 nucleotide sequence: TGCGCCAGCAGCCTCGAAATAGCGGGGGGGCTGTACGAGCAGTACTTC.